The clone carrying this T cell receptor beta chain was detected a few times. What it binds is unknown. Each donor (without exception) was a healthy Caucasian. CDR3 size: 13 residues. Unique molecular identifiers were present on the cDNA, which also gained a universal primer site by template switching. MiXCR was run by TCRdb on the 5' RACE reads, yielding one entry per CDR3 protein. This table has 1.5 million to 2 million distinct CDR3 sequences, under 35% appearing once. The data were obtained in a study of identical twins. Study-level findings and limits: Invariant MAIT and iNKT cells are populations that could partly confound zero-insertion analyses.

Specimen: cord blood. The clonotype was recovered from a newborn girl in good health. The V gene is TRBV21-1, the J gene TRBJ2-7; TRBD1 is the table's D call, not checked against the DNA. TRBV21-1 is a recognized pseudogene. CDR3 in DNA: TGTGCCAGCAGCAACGTCAGGGCATACGAGCAGTACTTC. This encodes CASSNVRAYEQYF.